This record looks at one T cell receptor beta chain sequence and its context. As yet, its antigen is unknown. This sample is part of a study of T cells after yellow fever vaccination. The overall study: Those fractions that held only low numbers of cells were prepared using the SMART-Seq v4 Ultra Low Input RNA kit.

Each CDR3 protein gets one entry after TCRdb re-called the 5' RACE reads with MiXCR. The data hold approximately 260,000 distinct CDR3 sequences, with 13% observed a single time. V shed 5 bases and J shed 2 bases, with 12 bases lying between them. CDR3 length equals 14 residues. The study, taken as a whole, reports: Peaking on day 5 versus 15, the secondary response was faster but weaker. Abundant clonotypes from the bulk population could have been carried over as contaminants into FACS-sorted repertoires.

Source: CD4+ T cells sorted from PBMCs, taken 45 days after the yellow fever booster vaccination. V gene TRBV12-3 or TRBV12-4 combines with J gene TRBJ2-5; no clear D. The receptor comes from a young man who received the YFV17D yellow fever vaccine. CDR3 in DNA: TGTGCCAGCAGTCCCTTGGGCGCTCAAGAGACCCAGTACTTC. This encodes CASSPLGAQETQYF.